The rows below give T cell receptor beta chains drawn from one sample of a study of blood T cell repertoires in COVID-19. Profiled with immunoSEQ multiplex PCR; TCRdb holds only in-frame clones, not every one. The sample contains over 90,000 clones, roughly 70% of which appear only once. The sample comprised peripheral blood. The receptors here all came from a man in his 70s with COVID-19, enrolled during active disease. CDR3s include the opening cysteine and the closing phenylalanine or tryptophan. D genes are given only for firm matches. A row's size may be missing; if present it is once, few, many or a size class.

abundance: -
len: 14
j_gene: TRBJ2-7
v_gene: TRBV25-1
d_gene: -
CDR3nt: TGTGCCAGCAGTGACAGGCAGGGTCGGTACGAGCAGTACTTC
CDR3aa: CASSDRQGRYEQYF

abundance: few
len: 14
j_gene: TRBJ2-7
v_gene: TRBV11-2
d_gene: -
CDR3nt: TGTGCCAGCAGCTTAGAGGCAGGCACCTACGAGCAGTACTTC
CDR3aa: CASSLEAGTYEQYF

abundance: -
len: 13
j_gene: TRBJ2-3
v_gene: TRBV5-1
d_gene: -
CDR3nt: TGCGCCAGCAGCTTGGTTAACACAGATACGCAGTATTTT
CDR3aa: CASSLVNTDTQYF

abundance: -
len: 14
j_gene: TRBJ2-5
v_gene: TRBV3-1/TRBV3-2
d_gene: TRBD2
CDR3nt: TGTGCCAGCAGCCATTGGACTAGCGAGGAGACCCAGTACTTC
CDR3aa: CASSHWTSEETQYF

abundance: -
len: 15
j_gene: TRBJ2-1
v_gene: TRBV3-1/TRBV3-2
d_gene: TRBD2
CDR3nt: TGTGCCAGCAGCCAAGGGGCTAGCGGGAGCCATGAGCAGTTCTTC
CDR3aa: CASSQGASGSHEQFF

abundance: -
len: 14
j_gene: TRBJ2-1
v_gene: TRBV28
d_gene: TRBD2
CDR3nt: TGTGCCAGCAGGTTGACCGGGACTAGCGGGAAGCAGTTCTTC
CDR3aa: CASRLTGTSGKQFF

abundance: -
len: 15
j_gene: TRBJ1-2
v_gene: TRBV10-3
d_gene: TRBD1
CDR3nt: TGTGCCATCAGTGTCAGGACAGGGGTAAACTATGGCTACACCTTC
CDR3aa: CAISVRTGVNYGYTF

abundance: few
len: 15
j_gene: TRBJ2-7
v_gene: TRBV6-5
d_gene: TRBD1
CDR3nt: TGTGCCAGCAGTTATCAGGGGGCAGGCTCCTACGAGCAGTACTTC
CDR3aa: CASSYQGAGSYEQYF

abundance: -
len: 16
j_gene: TRBJ2-2
v_gene: TRBV5-4
d_gene: TRBD2
CDR3nt: TGTGCCAGCAGCTCCGACGGACTAGCGAACACCGGGGAGCTGTTTTTT
CDR3aa: CASSSDGLANTGELFF

abundance: -
len: 15
j_gene: TRBJ1-6
v_gene: TRBV5-5
d_gene: -
CDR3nt: TGTGCCAGCAGCGGCCCCGGGAACTGGGGATCACCCCTCCACTTT
CDR3aa: CASSGPGNWGSPLHF

abundance: -
len: 14
j_gene: TRBJ2-5
v_gene: TRBV18
d_gene: -
CDR3nt: TGTGCCAGCTCACCCACTAGGACCCAAGAGACCCAGTACTTC
CDR3aa: CASSPTRTQETQYF

abundance: many
len: 14
j_gene: TRBJ1-1
v_gene: TRBV18
d_gene: -
CDR3nt: TGTGCCAGCTCACCACTAACAGGTGGTACTGAAGCTTTCTTT
CDR3aa: CASSPLTGGTEAFF

abundance: -
len: 14
j_gene: TRBJ1-4
v_gene: TRBV5-4
d_gene: -
CDR3nt: TGTGCCAGCAGCCGGGAGGGCCCAAATGAAAAACTGTTTTTT
CDR3aa: CASSREGPNEKLFF

abundance: -
len: 15
j_gene: TRBJ1-5
v_gene: TRBV7-2
d_gene: TRBD1
CDR3nt: TGTGCCAGCAGCCAAGGACAGGGTCGATATCAGCCCCAGCATTTT
CDR3aa: CASSQGQGRYQPQHF

abundance: few
len: 14
j_gene: TRBJ2-2
v_gene: TRBV3-1/TRBV3-2
d_gene: TRBD2
CDR3nt: TGTGCCAGCAGACTAGCGCCGGACACCGGGGAGCTGTTTTTT
CDR3aa: CASRLAPDTGELFF

abundance: -
len: 14
j_gene: TRBJ1-1
v_gene: TRBV5-6
d_gene: TRBD1
CDR3nt: TGTGCCAGCAGCTTCATGACAGGGCAGGGTGAAGCTTTCTTT
CDR3aa: CASSFMTGQGEAFF

abundance: few
len: 14
j_gene: TRBJ2-7
v_gene: TRBV27
d_gene: -
CDR3nt: TGTGCCAGCAGCCGCCGGGACTTTCTCTACGAGCAGTACTTC
CDR3aa: CASSRRDFLYEQYF

abundance: once
len: 12
j_gene: TRBJ1-4
v_gene: TRBV12-3/TRBV12-4
d_gene: TRBD1
CDR3nt: TGTGCCAGCAGTTTAAAGCCAGGGGGACTGTTTTTT
CDR3aa: CASSLKPGGLFF

abundance: -
len: 15
j_gene: TRBJ1-1
v_gene: TRBV24-1
d_gene: TRBD1
CDR3nt: TGTGCCACCAGTGATCGGACAGGGGGTTATACTGAAGCTTTCTTT
CDR3aa: CATSDRTGGYTEAFF

abundance: -
len: 14
j_gene: TRBJ1-6
v_gene: TRBV28
d_gene: TRBD1
CDR3nt: TGTGCCAGCAGCCGCGGGACAGAGAATTCACCCCTCCACTTT
CDR3aa: CASSRGTENSPLHF

abundance: -
len: 13
j_gene: TRBJ2-2
v_gene: TRBV25-1
d_gene: TRBD1
CDR3nt: TGTGCCAGCAGGACAGGGGGGGGCGGGGAGCTGTTTTTT
CDR3aa: CASRTGGGGELFF

abundance: few
len: 14
j_gene: TRBJ2-1
v_gene: TRBV7-8
d_gene: TRBD2
CDR3nt: TGTGCCAGCAGCATGGGGGGGACCTACAATGAGCAGTTCTTC
CDR3aa: CASSMGGTYNEQFF

abundance: -
len: 11
j_gene: TRBJ1-5
v_gene: TRBV21-1
d_gene: -
CDR3nt: TGTGCCAGCACCCCCCGCAGGCCCCAGCATTTT
CDR3aa: CASTPRRPQHF

abundance: -
len: 16
j_gene: TRBJ1-3
v_gene: TRBV15
d_gene: TRBD1
CDR3nt: TGTGCCACCAGCAGAGATAAGACAGGGGGTGGGGACACCATATATTTT
CDR3aa: CATSRDKTGGGDTIYF

abundance: -
len: 13
j_gene: TRBJ2-7
v_gene: TRBV30
d_gene: TRBD1
CDR3nt: TGTGCCTGGAGTCTAGGGGGCAGGGGCGAGCAGTACTTC
CDR3aa: CAWSLGGRGEQYF

abundance: -
len: 17
j_gene: TRBJ2-1
v_gene: TRBV24-1
d_gene: TRBD2
CDR3nt: TGTGCCACCAGTGATTTTAGCGGGAGGGCTTTTAAGAATGAGCAGTTCTTC
CDR3aa: CATSDFSGRAFKNEQFF

abundance: -
len: 16
j_gene: TRBJ1-5
v_gene: TRBV10-3
d_gene: TRBD1
CDR3nt: TGTGCCATCAGTGATCCCGGGACAGGGTCGTATCAGCCCCAGCATTTT
CDR3aa: CAISDPGTGSYQPQHF

abundance: few
len: 15
j_gene: TRBJ1-1
v_gene: TRBV7-2
d_gene: -
CDR3nt: TGTGCCAGCACCGGGGGGTCACAGGAGACCACTGAAGCTTTCTTT
CDR3aa: CASTGGSQETTEAFF

abundance: -
len: 13
j_gene: TRBJ1-2
v_gene: TRBV4-3
d_gene: -
CDR3nt: TGCGCCAGCAGCCTCCAGGGGACCTATGGCTACACCTTC
CDR3aa: CASSLQGTYGYTF

abundance: -
len: 14
j_gene: TRBJ2-7
v_gene: TRBV9
d_gene: -
CDR3nt: TGTGCCAGCAGCCCACAGGTGGGAACCTACGAGCAGTACTTC
CDR3aa: CASSPQVGTYEQYF

abundance: -
len: 15
j_gene: TRBJ1-1
v_gene: TRBV27
d_gene: TRBD1
CDR3nt: TGTGCCAGCAGTACCCGGGACAGGGGGCACACTGAAGCTTTCTTT
CDR3aa: CASSTRDRGHTEAFF

abundance: -
len: 15
j_gene: TRBJ2-5
v_gene: TRBV13
d_gene: TRBD1
CDR3nt: TGTGCCAGCAGCTTAGGGACAGGGGCTCAAGAGACCCAGTACTTC
CDR3aa: CASSLGTGAQETQYF

abundance: -
len: 12
j_gene: TRBJ1-1
v_gene: TRBV2
d_gene: -
CDR3nt: TGTGCCAGCAAACAGGACCTCACTGAAGCTTTCTTT
CDR3aa: CASKQDLTEAFF

abundance: -
len: 16
j_gene: TRBJ2-3
v_gene: TRBV27
d_gene: TRBD2
CDR3nt: TGTGCCAGCAGATCTCTTTCGGGGGGTACTCCGGATACGCAGTATTTT
CDR3aa: CASRSLSGGTPDTQYF

abundance: -
len: 14
j_gene: TRBJ2-2
v_gene: TRBV28
d_gene: -
CDR3nt: TGTGCCAGCAGCACCCGACAGAACACCGGGGAGCTGTTTTTT
CDR3aa: CASSTRQNTGELFF

abundance: medium-sized
len: 15
j_gene: TRBJ1-5
v_gene: TRBV6-6
d_gene: -
CDR3nt: TGTGCCAGCAGTGACCCCGCCAGGGTCGATCAGCCCCAGCATTTT
CDR3aa: CASSDPARVDQPQHF

abundance: -
len: 14
j_gene: TRBJ2-7
v_gene: TRBV4-2
d_gene: TRBD1
CDR3nt: TGTGCCAGCAGCCAATCGACAGGGTCTGGCGAGCAGTACTTC
CDR3aa: CASSQSTGSGEQYF

abundance: -
len: 15
j_gene: TRBJ2-1
v_gene: TRBV5-1
d_gene: TRBD2
CDR3nt: TGCGCCAGCGAACTTACTAGCGGGAAACTAGGTGAGCAGTTCTTC
CDR3aa: CASELTSGKLGEQFF

abundance: -
len: 12
j_gene: TRBJ1-1
v_gene: TRBV7-9
d_gene: -
CDR3nt: TGTGCCAGCAGCTTTCCGTTGTCTGAAGCTTTCTTT
CDR3aa: CASSFPLSEAFF

abundance: -
len: 15
j_gene: TRBJ1-5
v_gene: TRBV18
d_gene: TRBD1
CDR3nt: TGTGCCAGCTCACTTGACAGGGGAGGCGATCAGCCCCAGCATTTT
CDR3aa: CASSLDRGGDQPQHF

abundance: -
len: 14
j_gene: TRBJ1-2
v_gene: TRBV18
d_gene: TRBD1
CDR3nt: TGTGCCAGCTCACCAATCGACAGGGAAGTCGGCTACACCTTC
CDR3aa: CASSPIDREVGYTF

abundance: -
len: 13
j_gene: TRBJ2-3
v_gene: TRBV7-7
d_gene: -
CDR3nt: TGTGCTAGCAGCCGCCAGGGTGGTGGTACGCAGTATTTT
CDR3aa: CASSRQGGGTQYF

abundance: -
len: 13
j_gene: TRBJ2-7
v_gene: TRBV6-5
d_gene: -
CDR3nt: TGTGCCAGCAGCTGGAACAGCCAGAACGAGCAGTACTTC
CDR3aa: CASSWNSQNEQYF

abundance: -
len: 12
j_gene: TRBJ1-2
v_gene: TRBV28
d_gene: -
CDR3nt: TGTGCCAGCAGTACCTACCCCTATGGCTACACCTTC
CDR3aa: CASSTYPYGYTF

abundance: few
len: 18
j_gene: TRBJ2-5
v_gene: TRBV6-2/TRBV6-3
d_gene: TRBD1
CDR3nt: TGTGCCAGCAGCAAGGACAGGGCCCCCGGTGGATTCCAAGAGACCCAGTACTTC
CDR3aa: CASSKDRAPGGFQETQYF

abundance: many
len: 15
j_gene: TRBJ2-4
v_gene: TRBV19
d_gene: -
CDR3nt: TGTGCCAGCAGAGAACGGCAGGGGAAGGCGGCAATTCAGTACTTC
CDR3aa: CASRERQGKAAIQYF

abundance: -
len: 15
j_gene: TRBJ2-7
v_gene: TRBV19
d_gene: -
CDR3nt: TGTGCCAGTAGTCGACTTGGGGGCGCTCACTACGAGCAGTACTTC
CDR3aa: CASSRLGGAHYEQYF

abundance: -
len: 15
j_gene: TRBJ1-1
v_gene: TRBV9
d_gene: TRBD1
CDR3nt: TGTGCCAGCTCGCGGGACAGTACAAAGGACACTGAAGCTTTCTTT
CDR3aa: CASSRDSTKDTEAFF

abundance: -
len: 14
j_gene: TRBJ2-7
v_gene: TRBV30
d_gene: -
CDR3nt: TGTGCCTGTCCCCTGCCCGGGTCTTCCTACGAGCAGTACTTC
CDR3aa: CACPLPGSSYEQYF

abundance: -
len: 14
j_gene: TRBJ2-2
v_gene: TRBV7-3
d_gene: -
CDR3nt: TGTGCCAGCAGCTTAAACGGGAACACCGGGGAGCTGTTTTTT
CDR3aa: CASSLNGNTGELFF

abundance: few
len: 13
j_gene: TRBJ1-2
v_gene: TRBV3-1/TRBV3-2
d_gene: -
CDR3nt: TGTGCCAGCAGCCAAGGGCTCTACTATGGCTACACCTTC
CDR3aa: CASSQGLYYGYTF

abundance: -
len: 15
j_gene: TRBJ2-7
v_gene: TRBV5-6
d_gene: TRBD1
CDR3nt: TGTGCCAGCAGCTTGACAGGGGGCTTTTCCTACGAGCAGTACTTC
CDR3aa: CASSLTGGFSYEQYF

abundance: -
len: 13
j_gene: TRBJ1-1
v_gene: TRBV19
d_gene: -
CDR3nt: TGTGCCATCAGTCCACAGGGGAACACTGAAGCTTTCTTT
CDR3aa: CAISPQGNTEAFF

abundance: -
len: 11
j_gene: TRBJ2-3
v_gene: TRBV3-1/TRBV3-2
d_gene: -
CDR3nt: TGTGCCAGCAGCCTGACACATACGCAGTATTTT
CDR3aa: CASSLTHTQYF

abundance: -
len: 11
j_gene: TRBJ2-1
v_gene: TRBV24-1
d_gene: -
CDR3nt: TGTGCCACCGAAGGCGGCCGGGAGCAGTTCTTC
CDR3aa: CATEGGREQFF

abundance: -
len: 14
j_gene: TRBJ2-7
v_gene: TRBV29-1
d_gene: TRBD1
CDR3nt: TGCAGCGTTGCCTCCCGGGACAGGGGGTACGAGCAGTACTTC
CDR3aa: CSVASRDRGYEQYF

abundance: -
len: 15
j_gene: TRBJ1-5
v_gene: TRBV3-1/TRBV3-2
d_gene: -
CDR3nt: TGTGCCAGCAGCCAGGGGGGGAATAGCAATCAGCCCCAGCATTTT
CDR3aa: CASSQGGNSNQPQHF

abundance: -
len: 12
j_gene: TRBJ1-1
v_gene: TRBV6-5
d_gene: TRBD1
CDR3nt: TGTGCCAGCAGTCGACAGGGGGCTGAAGCTTTCTTT
CDR3aa: CASSRQGAEAFF

abundance: -
len: 15
j_gene: TRBJ2-5
v_gene: TRBV3-1/TRBV3-2
d_gene: -
CDR3nt: TGTGCCAGCAGCCAAGATTTGACGGGCCAAGAGACCCAGTACTTC
CDR3aa: CASSQDLTGQETQYF

abundance: -
len: 15
j_gene: TRBJ1-1
v_gene: TRBV7-2
d_gene: -
CDR3nt: TGTGCCAGCAGCCCAGCGCGGGGCGGGGGGACTGAAGCTTTCTTT
CDR3aa: CASSPARGGGTEAFF